One sample yielded the 7 T cell receptor beta chains listed below, sequenced in a study of cytomegalovirus exposure and HLA in healthy donors. PCR was performed using 60 Vbeta and 13 Jbeta primers. The protocol was immunoSEQ multiplex PCR, while the TCRdb copy is restricted to in-frame clones and leaves out a portion. The data contain about 120,000 clones, about 8.6% of them singletons. The sequenced material came from PBMCs. These receptors were collected from a woman in her thirties or forties in good health and CMV-seropositive.

This clone occurred once. CDR3 nucleotides: TGTGCCAGCTCACCGGACCGCAGCCGGGGCACCATATATTTT. Amino acid sequence: CASSPDRSRGTIYF. The chain links TRBV18 to TRBJ1-3; D gene unclear. The germline CDR1 and CDR2 sequences are KGHSH and LQKENI. Trimming stripped 3 bases from V and 9 bases from J, with 15 bases between. The CDR3 spans 14 residues.

This clone was seen only a few times. V is TRBV18 and J is TRBJ1-5; D is unclear. The germline V and J ends were trimmed by 5 bases and 5 bases, with 7 bases remaining between them. The CDR3 extends over 12 amino acids. Germline loops: CDR1 KGHSH, CDR2 LQKENI. The CDR3, as DNA: TGTGCCAGCTCAAAAGAGGATCAGCCCCAGCATTTT. Translating gives CASSKEDQPQHF.

V is TRBV5-1 and J is TRBJ1-4, with 8 bases matching TRBD1. Germline lookup yields CDR1 SGHRS and CDR2 YFSETQ. This CDR3 spans 14 amino acids. The V gene end was trimmed by 3 bases and the J gene end by 5 bases; junction bases not matched to a gene: 3. The CDR3: CASSSTGENEKLFF. In nucleotides, the CDR3 is TGCGCCAGCAGCTCGACAGGGGAGAATGAAAAACTGTTTTTT. The variable domain in full, with the rest retrieved from reference TRBV5-1 and TRBJ1-4, is KAGVTQTPRYLIKTRGQQVTLSCSPISGHRSVSWYQQTPGQGLQFLFEYFSETQRNKGNFPGRFSGRQFSNSRSEMNVSTLELGDSALYLCASSSTGENEKLFFGSGTQLSVL.

This clone was recorded a few times. The chain combines TRBV11-3 with TRBJ2-7; 7 nucleotides line up with TRBD2. Germline CDR1 reads SGHNT; CDR2 reads YENEEA. This CDR3 is built from 15 residues. V gave up 2 bases and J gave up 4 bases; unmatched junction bases: 8. CDR3 loop: CASSLSAGASYEQYF. The CDR3 nucleotides are TGTGCCAGCAGCTTATCGGCGGGAGCGTCATACGAGCAGTACTTC.

V and J are TRBV15 and TRBJ1-2; TRBD1 aligns across 8 bases. The CDR3 consists of 16 residues. With 1 base clipped from V and 3 bases from J, the junction kept 7 bases outside the gene matches. The germline gives CDR1 LNHNV, CDR2 YYDKDF (reference sequence). Here the CDR3 reads CATSRAGQGSHYGYTF. The CDR3 DNA reads as TGTGCCACCAGCAGAGCAGGACAGGGCTCACACTATGGCTACACCTTC.

The chain links TRBV7-2 to TRBJ2-3; 7 bases align to TRBD2. J was trimmed by 0 bases and V by 1 base; bases with no gene match: 10. CDR1 and CDR2 from the germline V gene are SGHTA and FQGNSA. CDR3 length: 18 amino acids. CDR3 bases: TGTGCCAGCAGCTTAGTGGGTGGCGCGGGGGTGAGCACAGATACGCAGTATTTT. This encodes CASSLVGGAGVSTDTQYF.

This clone has more than one count but fewer than ten. The chain is built from TRBV6-6 and TRBJ2-7, with a tentative D call TRBD2 (5 bases). This CDR3 is built from 14 residues. The germline V gene encodes CDR1 MNHNY and CDR2 SVGAGI (reference sequence). Trimming cost V 0 bases and J 6 bases, with 12 bases left between them. As DNA, the CDR3 is TGTGCCAGCAGTTACTCGAGGGCTGCGGGCGAGCAGTACTTC. Amino acid sequence: CASSYSRAAGEQYF.